Below, 14 T cell receptor beta chains from the same sample are listed, as sequenced in a study of circulating and synovial CD4+ cells in juvenile arthritis. TCRdb's table, derived via immunoSEQ multiplex PCR, lists solely in-frame clones and lacks some. The data contain about 34,000 clones, nearly 97% of them singletons. The specimen sequenced was CD4+ T cells from blood. Every receptor here comes from a human donor with juvenile idiopathic arthritis.

The V gene is TRBV30, the J gene TRBJ1-2; D not certain. The CDR3 runs to 11 residues. Germline loops: CDR1 GTSNPN, CDR2 SVGIG (reference sequence). Deletions cut 6 bases from V and 4 bases from J, with 9 bases between. The CDR3 reads CACRRVYGYTF. The DNA for the CDR3 is TGTGCCTGTCGCCGCGTCTATGGCTACACCTTC.

The rearrangement links TRBV9 to TRBJ1-2, with a tentative D call TRBD1 (6 bases). Germline V gives CDR1 SGDLS, CDR2 YYNGEE. The V end lost 7 bases, the J end lost 4 bases, and 20 bases lay between the germline ends. The CDR3 has 15 amino acids. Here the CDR3 DNA reads TGTGCCAGCGGAGGACAGACTGGCTGGCGCTATGGCTACACCTTC. Protein product: CASGGQTGWRYGYTF.

This chain uses TRBV18 with TRBJ1-1; no definite D call. V lost 3 bases to trimming and J lost 4 bases, with 6 bases between them. The CDR3 is 12 residues long. Germline V lookup: CDR1 KGHSH, CDR2 LQKENI. CDR3 loop: CASSPAGTEAFF. In DNA, the CDR3 is TGTGCCAGCTCACCCGCGGGCACTGAAGCTTTCTTT. Based on the CDR3 plus reference TRBV18 and TRBJ1-1, the full variable domain is NAGVMQNPRHLVRRRGQEARLRCSPMKGHSHVYWYRQLPEEGLKFMVYLQKENIIDESGMPKERFSAEFPKEGPSILRIQQVVRGDSAAYFCASSPAGTEAFFGQGTRLTVV.

The chain employs TRBV5-5 and TRBJ1-2, with D possibly being TRBD1 (5 bases). CDR1 and CDR2 (germline): SGHKS, YYEKEE (reference sequence). V was pared by 3 bases and J by 6 bases, with 15 bases between. This CDR3 is 14 amino acids long. CDR3 residues: CASSWEGQGHGYTF. In DNA, the CDR3 is TGTGCCAGCAGCTGGGAGGGGCAGGGCCATGGCTACACCTTC.

V gene TRBV5-1 combines with J gene TRBJ1-1, with D maybe TRBD1 (6 bases). CDR3 size: 15 residues. Germline V gives CDR1 SGHRS, CDR2 YFSETQ. Trimming removed 0 bases at V and 5 bases at J, with 14 bases between. CDR3 coding DNA: TGCGCCAGCAGCTTGGATGCGGGGGCGCGGACTGAAGCTTTCTTT. Its translation: CASSLDAGARTEAFF.

The chain has TRBV5-1 and TRBJ2-2, with D tentatively TRBD1 (5 bases). V lost 4 bases and J lost 0, with 16 bases in between. Germline values: CDR1 SGHRS, CDR2 YFSETQ. The CDR3 is made up of 17 amino acids. In DNA, the CDR3 is TGCGCCAGCAGCGCCCCCTCTGGCAGGGCGAACACCGGGGAGCTGTTTTTT. Amino acids: CASSAPSGRANTGELFF.

V and J are TRBV28 and TRBJ1-5; D perhaps matches TRBD1 (6 bases). Trimming stripped 4 bases from V and 1 base from J, with 17 bases between. The CDR3 is made up of 17 amino acids. Germline V CDR1 and CDR2: MDHEN, SYDVKM. DNA for the CDR3: TGTGCCAGCAGTTCCTCTTCCAGGGGCTACAGCAATCAGCCCCAGCATTTT. This gives the protein CASSSSSRGYSNQPQHF.

The chain couples TRBV15 to TRBJ1-4, with 7 bases fitting TRBD1. CDR3 length equals 16 residues. Unmatched junction bases numbered 11, after V lost 5 bases and J lost 5 bases. Germline-derived CDR1 and CDR2 are LNHNV and YYDKDF (reference sequence). The CDR3 DNA reads as TGTGCCACCAGCGGTCGACAGGGCCCATCCAATGAAAAACTGTTTTTT. Its translation is CATSGRQGPSNEKLFF.

V gene TRBV29-1 combines with J gene TRBJ1-1; D remains ambiguous. Trimming took off 7 bases at V and 8 bases at J, with 14 bases between the two ends. The CDR3 totals 11 residues. Germline assignment: CDR1 SQVTM and CDR2 ANQGSEA. CDR3 region: CSAGGPGEAFF. The CDR3, as DNA: TGCAGCGCTGGCGGCCCGGGAGAAGCTTTCTTT.

V and J are TRBV19 and TRBJ1-5; 9 nucleotides match TRBD1. The CDR3 contains 15 residues. Germline CDR1 and CDR2: LNHDA and SQIVND (reference sequence). J lost 8 bases, V lost 5 bases, and 10 bases had no gene match. CDR3 sequence reads: CASSETGTGREPQHF. CDR3 in DNA: TGTGCCAGTAGTGAGACCGGGACAGGGAGGGAGCCCCAGCATTTT. The whole variable domain, remainder taken from reference TRBV19 and TRBJ1-5, is DGGITQSPKYLFRKEGQNVTLSCEQNLNHDAMYWYRQDPGQGLRLIYYSQIVNDFQKGDIAEGYSVSREKKESFPLTVTSAQKNPTAFYLCASSETGTGREPQHFGDGTRLSIL.

This chain links TRBV29-1 with TRBJ2-3, with 8 bases matching TRBD1. The CDR3 length is 14 residues. Per the germline V gene, CDR1 is SQVTM and CDR2 is ANQGSEA. J was trimmed by 7 bases and V by 4 bases; bases with no gene match: 10. The CDR3 loop is CSVGGRTGSNTQYF. The CDR3 bases are TGCAGCGTTGGGGGCAGGACAGGGAGCAATACGCAGTATTTT.

The chain is built from TRBV20-1 and TRBJ1-2; tentatively, D is TRBD1 (6 bases). Trimming stripped 6 bases from V and 8 bases from J, with 13 bases between. The V gene's germline CDR1 is DFQATT and CDR2 SNEGSKA (reference sequence). This CDR3 has 11 residues. The DNA for the CDR3 is TGCAGTGCAGATACTGGGGGCGGCTACACCTTC. Its translation: CSADTGGGYTF.

This chain joins TRBV5-4 and TRBJ2-5, with 9 bases lining up with TRBD1. In germline, CDR1 is SGHNT, CDR2 YYREEE (reference sequence). The CDR3 has 15 residues. The trim removed 3 bases at V and 5 bases at J, leaving 8 bases unmatched. The CDR3 DNA follows: TGTGCCAGCAGCTACCGGACAGGGGTCAGGGAGACCCAGTACTTC. Translation: CASSYRTGVRETQYF. The full variable domain, with the rest looked up from reference TRBV5-4 and TRBJ2-5, is ETGVTQSPTHLIKTRGQQVTLRCSSQSGHNTVSWYQQALGQGPQFIFQYYREEENGRGNFPPRFSGLQFPNYSSELNVNALELDDSALYLCASSYRTGVRETQYFGPGTRLLVL.

The gene calls are TRBV9 and TRBJ2-3; 13 positions match TRBD2. Germline V gene lookup returns CDR1 SGDLS and CDR2 YYNGEE. CDR3 length equals 16 residues. Trimming cost V 0 bases and J 4 bases; bases outside gene matches: 2. CDR3 in DNA: TGTGCCAGCAGCGTAGGGACTAGCGGGAGACCAGATACGCAGTATTTT. Protein product: CASSVGTSGRPDTQYF.